The clone carrying this T cell receptor (beta chain) was counted ten times or more. The source of the sample is a study of early T cells in non-severe SARS-CoV-2 infection. Study summary: The sequenced material was bulk RNA from unsorted whole blood, and its chains were unpaired.

The germline gives CDR1 SGDLS, CDR2 YYNGEE. The V end lost 3 bases, the J end lost 0 bases, and 27 bases lay between the germline ends. CDR3 size: 20 residues. Researchers attached unique molecular identifiers to individual cDNA molecules. MiXCR was run by TCRdb on the 5' RACE reads, yielding one entry per CDR3 protein. The sample contains roughly 92,000 distinct CDR3 sequences, roughly 12% of which appear only once. The TCR was taken from an adult who was a healthcare worker with PCR-confirmed SARS-CoV-2 infection or an uninfected control (not recorded which). The chain couples TRBV9 to TRBJ2-5; possibly TRBD1 or TRBD2 for D (5 bases each). The specimen comprised whole blood, sampled at baseline. The CDR3, as DNA: TGTGCCAGCAGCGGGAGAGGGCCAGGGATACCAAGTGGGGACCAAGAGACCCAGTACTTC. Translating it yields CASSGRGPGIPSGDQETQYF.